This TCR beta chain is from a study of CD8+CD57+ T cells in acquired aplastic anemia. Across the study: Sorting CD4+ and CD8+ cells gave DNA averaging about 2.9 ug. Study-wide results and caveats: Some 29 shared CD8+ CDR3s appeared highly expressed within patients' immunodominant clones. Patients were compared with controls for CD8+ Simpson's diversity, and no significant difference emerged.

The study profiled TCR beta VDJ and CDR3 using genomic DNA as template. TCRdb re-derived calls from the reads in MiXCR, one entry per CDR3 protein. The sample comprises 150,000 to 200,000 distinct CDR3 sequences, around 65% of which are singletons, and under 60% rests with the top ten. As concerns this clonotype: The antigen remains undetermined.

Trimming cost V 1 base and J 4 bases, with 17 bases left between them. In germline, CDR1 is LNHDA, CDR2 SQIVND (reference sequence). The CDR3 totals 16 residues. The source of this sequence is a human donor with severe aplastic anemia or a healthy control (not recorded which). The chain links TRBV19 to TRBJ2-7; tentatively, D is TRBD2 (5 bases). The source material was sorted CD4+, CD8+, or CD8+CD57+ T cells (not recorded which) from PBMCs. CDR3 sequence: CASSIGRSPSGYEQYF. The CDR3, as DNA: TGTGCCAGTAGTATAGGTAGGTCCCCATCGGGATACGAGCAGTACTTC.